Included here is one T cell receptor beta chain sequence, with context. The source of the sample is a study of blood T cell repertoires in COVID-19. Turning to the study itself: PBMCs, B-cell-depleted T cells, or T cells provided the cDNA or gDNA that made up the material.

The germline V gene encodes CDR1 SGHRS and CDR2 YFSETQ. Unmatched junction bases numbered 5, after V lost 4 bases and J lost 7 bases. The CDR3 is 14 amino acids. Cohorts were determined from participant-reported clinical history. Cohort 3 donors were reported recovered after two negative PCRs, clearance, or symptom resolution. Assay: immunoSEQ multiplex PCR; the TCRdb copy retains only in-frame clones and omits some. The sample lists fewer than 450,000 clones; about 90% were seen once. Sequences were obtained from PBMCs or T cells enriched from blood (not recorded which). The rearrangement links TRBV5-1 to TRBJ2-2, with 9 positions matching TRBD1. The clonotype was recovered from a woman in her 30s who had recovered from COVID-19. This CDR3 is CASSTGQGGGELFF. The CDR3 DNA follows: TGCGCCAGCAGCACGGGACAGGGCGGCGGGGAGCTGTTTTTT.